This T cell receptor beta chain was recovered during a study of tumor and adjacent non-tumor tissue in lung cancer. Across the study: Around 4 million productive TCRbeta reads were obtained per sample on average.

This sample's RNA came from whole unsorted tissue. A single count supports this clonotype. What it binds is not known. Study-level points and caveats: Tumor repertoires had a smaller top 100 clone share than normal lung. Shorter survival was associated with higher TCR diversity in tumors. Significantly higher TCR diversity was found in tumor than normal lung.

Three rounds of nested PCR, following a modified ARM-PCR protocol, produced the TCRbeta library. TCRdb recomputed calls from the multiplex PCR reads with MiXCR, one row per CDR3 protein. The table includes approximately 150,000 distinct CDR3 sequences, around 60% detected once. The germline CDR1 and CDR2 sequences are SQVTM and ANQGSEA. The CDR3 length is 12 residues. Trimming shortened V by 5 bases and J by 8 bases, and 15 bases separated the two germline ends. The gene calls are TRBV29-1 and TRBJ2-5; D remains ambiguous. This clonotype was sampled from a man aged 60-69 years with small cell lung cancer. Sequencing was done on a sample of lung tumor tissue. CDR3 sequence reads: CSVWMVRETQYF. CDR3 DNA: TGCAGCGTTTGGATGGTTAGGGAAACCCAGTACTTC.